This T cell receptor beta chain was found in a study of blood T cell repertoires in COVID-19. Study summary: Donors in the United States, Italy and Spain gave samples during acute or convalescent COVID-19. The analysed material was cDNA or gDNA that came from T cells, B-cell-depleted T cells, or PBMCs.

Germline V gene lookup returns CDR1 MNHEY and CDR2 SVGAGI. The CDR3 contains 16 residues. Unmatched junction bases numbered 5, after V lost 0 bases and J lost 0 bases. Original processing notes: Estimates of nucleated cell counts were drawn from the amplification of reference gene primers. Sequencing was performed with immunoSEQ multiplex PCR; in TCRdb, only in-frame clones are kept and a portion is missing. V and J calls plus clone size are reproduced from that table; the DNA served to infer D and trimming. The table records about 100,000 clones, roughly four fifths of them present only once. The rearrangement uses TRBV6-5 and TRBJ2-7, with TRBD2 identical over 7 bases. This clonotype originated in a man in his sixties with acute or convalescent COVID-19. Sequencing input: peripheral blood. The CDR3: CASSYSASGLSYEQYF. The DNA for the CDR3 is TGTGCCAGCAGTTACTCGGCTAGCGGACTCTCCTACGAGCAGTACTTC.